This TCR beta chain emerged from a study of blood T cell repertoires in COVID-19. Study in general: Nucleic acid was either cDNA or gDNA, and it came from T cells, B-cell-depleted T cells, or PBMCs.

Generated by immunoSEQ multiplex PCR, the TCRdb table keeps only in-frame clones and is missing some. Of some 140,000 clones listed, 80% to 85% are singletons. CDR1 SGDLS and CDR2 YYNGEE come from the germline V gene. The CDR3 contains 13 residues. The V gene lost 0 bases and the J gene lost 8 bases, with 11 bases spanning the gap. Participants were aged roughly 18 to 90 years, lived in 20 to 25 US areas, and enrolled virtually. Participant-reported clinical history was the basis for cohort assignment. This TCR was sampled from a man aged 40-55 years with acute COVID-19. The sequenced sample consisted of PBMCs or T cells enriched from blood (not recorded which). The chain is built from TRBV9 and TRBJ1-1; D might be TRBD1 (5 bases). The CDR3 protein is CASSVVVGAEAFF. The CDR3 region has the DNA TGTGCCAGCAGCGTAGTTGTTGGGGCCGAAGCTTTCTTT.